This section outlines one T cell receptor beta chain sequence together with its context. Per the original methods: From reference gene primer amplification, estimates of nucleated cell counts were derived. The assay was immunoSEQ multiplex PCR, and TCRdb's table has in-frame clones only and misses some. Clonal size and the V and J genes are those of that table, whereas D and trimming came from the DNA. This sample carries some 48,000 clones, roughly 82% of them seen once, and the ten largest clones take about 14%. This sample is part of a study of blood T cell repertoires in COVID-19. Study-wide background: Acute and convalescent COVID-19 samples came from the United States, Italy and Spain. Sources were T cells, B-cell-depleted T cells, or PBMCs; the material itself was cDNA or gDNA.

The CDR3 covers 16 residues. Germline CDR1 reads MGHRA; CDR2 reads YSYEKL. V lost 1 base, J lost 0 bases, and 5 bases stayed unmatched. This chain links TRBV4-1 with TRBJ1-2, with 7 bases identical to TRBD1. The sequence derives from a human donor in a cohort sampled during active COVID-19. Sequenced input: peripheral blood. The CDR3 spells CASSQGGTATNYGYTF. The CDR3 bases are TGCGCCAGCAGCCAAGGCGGGACAGCCACTAACTATGGCTACACCTTC.